This TCR beta chain was recovered during a study of blood T cell repertoires in COVID-19. Study at large: The United States, Italy and Spain provided the acute and convalescent COVID-19 samples.

Per the study methods: Nucleated cell number was recorded as an estimate derived from reference gene primer amplification. Assay: immunoSEQ multiplex PCR; the TCRdb copy retains only in-frame clones and omits some. V, J and clone size derive from that table, while D and trimming were established from the DNA sequence. The repertoire holds some 500,000 clones, with roughly 89% as singletons. This clone came up once. Those enrolled in Seattle joined during active infection and were followed longitudinally afterward. The CDR3 is made up of 13 amino acids. The V end was cut by 5 bases, the J end by 2 bases, with 10 bases between. CDR1 is SGHRS, CDR2 YFSETQ, per germline.

This receptor was obtained from a woman in her forties or fifties with COVID-19, enrolled during active disease. The rearrangement joins TRBV5-1 to TRBJ1-1; perhaps TRBD1 as D (5 bases). Sequencing was carried out using peripheral blood. The CDR3 nucleotides read TGCGCCAGCAGTTCAGGGCCTAACACTGAAGCTTTCTTT. Protein sequence: CASSSGPNTEAFF.